A single sample is the source of the 15 T cell receptor beta chains below, sequenced in a study of shared clonotypes between healthy human individuals. The protocol was immunoSEQ multiplex PCR, while the TCRdb copy is restricted to in-frame clones and leaves out a portion. Of 650,000 to 800,000 clones listed, 92% are singletons. Terminally differentiated effector memory CD45RA+ cells were left out of the naive CD8 fraction, which was CD45RO-negative and positively selected for CCR7. Sequences were obtained from naive CD8+ T cells sorted from blood. The origin of the receptors is a man aged 30 to 45 in good health.

The rearrangement uses TRBV27 and TRBJ2-1; tentative D call: TRBD2 (5 bases). Germline V gene data show CDR1 as MNHEY and CDR2 as SMNVEV (reference sequence). Trimming took off 4 bases at V and 3 bases at J, with 16 bases between the two ends. This CDR3 spans 16 amino acids. As DNA, the CDR3 is TGTGCCAGCAGTTCCTCGGCGGGCGCCGTCTACAATGAGCAGTTCTTC. This encodes CASSSSAGAVYNEQFF.

This clone is a singleton in its sample. V and J are TRBV4-3 and TRBJ2-1; D is undetermined. V was trimmed by 4 bases and J by 1 base, leaving 11 bases between them. The germline V gene has CDR1 LGHNA and CDR2 YSLEER. The CDR3 is made up of 15 amino acids. The DNA of the CDR3 is TGCGCCAGCAGCCCAGATCGGATTTCCTACAATGAGCAGTTCTTC. It yields the protein CASSPDRISYNEQFF.

V and J are TRBV7-3 and TRBJ2-1; possibly TRBD2 for D (6 bases). V was clipped by 4 bases and J by 6 bases, with 22 bases between them. CDR1 is SGHTA, CDR2 FQGTGA, per germline. This CDR3 comprises 17 residues. CDR3 nucleotides: TGTGCCAGCAGCTCCTCCGGAGGAGCGGAGGGGAGCAATGAGCAGTTCTTC. Translated: CASSSSGGAEGSNEQFF.

This chain connects TRBV13 to TRBJ2-1; tentative D call: TRBD2 (5 bases). Trimming cost V 5 bases and J 5 bases, with 19 bases left between them. CDR1 and CDR2 from the germline V gene are PRHDT and FYEKMQ (reference sequence). The CDR3 is 16 amino acids. For the CDR3, the DNA is TGTGCCAGCAGCCCGCGGGTGCGACCCCCCCACAATGAGCAGTTCTTC. Translation gives CASSPRVRPPHNEQFF. The full variable domain, its missing parts supplied by reference TRBV13 and TRBJ2-1, is AAGVIQSPRHLIKEKRETATLKCYPIPRHDTVYWYQQGPGQDPQFLISFYEKMQSDKGSIPDRFSAQQFSDYHSELNMSSLELGDSALYFCASSPRVRPPHNEQFFGPGTRLTVL.

This chain uses TRBV4-3 with TRBJ2-7, with D possibly TRBD1 on 6 matching bases. V was pared by 1 base and J by 5 bases, with 18 bases between. Germline CDR1 and CDR2: LGHNA and YSLEER. This CDR3 region has 16 residues. The CDR3 reads CASSQAESTGRDEQYF. As DNA, the CDR3 is TGCGCCAGCAGCCAAGCGGAGAGTACAGGGCGGGACGAGCAGTACTTC.

The V gene is TRBV27, the J gene TRBJ1-5; maybe TRBD1 (5 bases). The CDR3 totals 14 residues. The ends were cut back, 6 bases at V and 2 bases at J, with 11 bases in the middle. The germline V gene has CDR1 MNHEY and CDR2 SMNVEV (reference sequence). The CDR3 loop is CASRSGGGNQPQHF. CDR3 DNA: TGTGCCAGCAGGAGTGGGGGAGGCAATCAGCCCCAGCATTTT.

The rearrangement links TRBV5-6 to TRBJ1-1; D gene uncertain. The V and J ends lost 2 bases and 7 bases respectively, with 9 bases between them. Germline CDR1 reads SGHDT; CDR2 reads YYEEEE. CDR3 length: 12 amino acids. The chain's CDR3 is CASSLGGFEAFF. The CDR3, as DNA: TGTGCCAGCAGCTTAGGAGGTTTTGAAGCTTTCTTT.

The chain links TRBV5-1 to TRBJ2-1; possible D gene TRBD1, 6 bases. The CDR3 loop spans 16 amino acids. Germline V gene sequence: CDR1 SGHRS, CDR2 YFSETQ. The V gene lost 7 bases and the J gene lost 7 bases, with 24 bases spanning the gap. The CDR3 DNA follows: TGCGCCAGCTCTCTCCCTACCGGGGACATGCCAAATGAGCAGTTCTTC. It is translated as CASSLPTGDMPNEQFF.

This clone was seen only once. This sequence joins TRBV15 and TRBJ2-7; TRBD2 aligns across 7 bases. The CDR3 sequence is 14 residues long. J gave up 3 bases and V 0 bases, and 2 bases lay outside the gene matches. CDR1 and CDR2 (germline): LNHNV, YYDKDF (reference sequence). The CDR3 DNA is TGTGCCACCAGCAGAGATGCGGGGGACTACGAGCAGTACTTC. This encodes CATSRDAGDYEQYF.

CDR3 in amino acids: CASSQASGYTF. For the CDR3, the DNA is TGTGCCAGCAGCCAAGCGAGCGGCTACACCTTC. This chain joins TRBV28 and TRBJ1-2, with no clear D. V was pared by 6 bases and J by 8 bases, with 10 bases between. The CDR3 consists of 11 residues. The germline V gene encodes CDR1 MDHEN and CDR2 SYDVKM.

The chain links TRBV6-1 to TRBJ1-5; no reliable D call. The length of the CDR3 is 18 residues. Germline-derived CDR1 and CDR2 are MNHNS and SASEGT. V shed 1 base and J shed 3 bases, with 19 bases lying between them. Here the CDR3 reads CASSEGGGWIRYNQPQHF. In nucleotides, the CDR3 is TGTGCCAGCAGTGAAGGTGGAGGGTGGATTCGATACAATCAGCCCCAGCATTTT.

V and J are TRBV10-1 and TRBJ2-7; TRBD1 is a possible D gene (6 bases). The CDR3 runs to 14 residues. Germline V gives CDR1 WNHNN, CDR2 SYGVQD (reference sequence). Trimming stripped 4 bases from V and 2 bases from J, with 12 bases between. The CDR3 DNA follows: TGCGCCAGCAGTGCCGGGACACCCACCTACGAGCAGTACTTC. Protein: CASSAGTPTYEQYF.

V gene TRBV5-1 combines with J gene TRBJ2-2; possibly TRBD1 for D (5 bases). Germline V lookup: CDR1 SGHRS, CDR2 YFSETQ. V was pared by 4 bases and J by 0 bases, with 13 bases between. The CDR3 length is 16 residues. The CDR3 loop is CASSVTQATNTGELFF. The CDR3 region has the DNA TGCGCCAGCAGCGTCACACAGGCAACGAACACCGGGGAGCTGTTTTTT.

This clone was detected only once. The chain combines TRBV27 with TRBJ2-1, with 9 bases aligning to TRBD1. The J segment lost 6 bases and the V segment lost 2 bases, leaving 5 bases of the junction unmatched. Looked up from germline, CDR1 is MNHEY and CDR2 is SMNVEV (reference sequence). The CDR3 has 15 residues. The CDR3 DNA reads as TGTGCCAGCAGTTTACCACAGGGGGCTACCAATGAGCAGTTCTTC. It codes for CASSLPQGATNEQFF.

The rearrangement joins TRBV9 to TRBJ2-3; 7 nucleotides align to TRBD1. The V gene end was trimmed by 4 bases and the J gene end by 6 bases; junction bases not matched to a gene: 23. The CDR3 sequence is 19 residues long. Germline assignment: CDR1 SGDLS and CDR2 YYNGEE. CDR3 protein: CASSSHGIAGTETPDTQYF. CDR3 DNA: TGTGCCAGCAGCTCCCACGGTATTGCCGGGACAGAGACCCCCGATACGCAGTATTTT. The variable domain in full, completed from reference TRBV9 and TRBJ2-3, reads DSGVTQTPKHLITATGQRVTLRCSPRSGDLSVYWYQQSLDQGLQFLIQYYNGEERAKGNILERFSAQQFPDLHSELNLSSLELGDSALYFCASSSHGIAGTETPDTQYFGPGTRLTVL.